The 9 T cell receptor beta chains below come from one sample, sequenced in a study of T-cell memory formation after mild COVID-19. In TCRdb, the 5' RACE reads were re-called with MiXCR into one record per CDR3 protein. The sample has 300,000 to 350,000 distinct CDR3 sequences, roughly 13% seen once. The sample consisted of PBMCs or a T cell subset sorted from them (not recorded which). These receptors all come from a man between 18 and 29 years old who had mild COVID-19 (a few samples of this study predate the infection). Cell type and time point are not known.

This chain connects TRBV6-2 or TRBV6-3 to TRBJ2-1; 8 nucleotides align to TRBD2. The CDR3 has 15 residues. The ends lost 2 bases at V and 6 bases at J; junction bases unmatched: 6. The germline V gene has CDR1 MNHEY and CDR2 SVGEGT. CDR3 sequence reads: CASSYPGLVSNEQFF. CDR3 nucleotide sequence: TGTGCCAGCAGTTACCCGGGACTAGTGAGCAATGAGCAGTTCTTC.

V gene TRBV12-3 or TRBV12-4 combines with J gene TRBJ2-3; TRBD1 might be the D (5 bases). CDR3 length: 14 amino acids. The V gene lost 6 bases and the J gene lost 4 bases, with 14 bases spanning the gap. CDR3 sequence: CASRRQPAADTQYF. The CDR3 DNA reads as TGTGCCAGCAGGAGACAGCCAGCAGCAGATACGCAGTATTTT.

The chain recombines TRBV12-3 or TRBV12-4 with TRBJ1-2; 10 nucleotides line up with TRBD1. CDR3 length: 14 residues. V shed 4 bases and J 6 bases; nucleotides not matched to a gene: 5. CDR3 coding DNA: TGTGCCAGCAGTTCCTTGACAGGGGGCCATGGCTACACCTTC. Its translation is CASSSLTGGHGYTF.

V and J are TRBV27 and TRBJ2-7; D call uncertain. The CDR3 length is 15 residues. V was cut by 6 bases and J by 0 bases, with 15 bases left in between. The V gene's germline CDR1 is MNHEY and CDR2 SMNVEV (reference sequence). The CDR3 sequence is CASSRVARSSYEQYF. CDR3 nucleotides: TGTGCCAGCAGCCGGGTGGCTAGGAGCTCCTACGAGCAGTACTTC.

This clonotype was picked up a small number of times. V and J are TRBV7-2 and TRBJ1-5, with TRBD1 matching over 8 bases. V gave up 4 bases and J gave up 5 bases; unmatched junction bases: 1. CDR1 SGHTA and CDR2 FQGNSA come from the germline V gene. This CDR3 has 13 amino acids. Here the CDR3 DNA reads TGTGCCAGCAGCTCACAGGGGGATCAGCCCCAGCATTTT. Translating gives CASSSQGDQPQHF. The whole variable domain, remainder taken from reference TRBV7-2 and TRBJ1-5, is GAGVSQSPSNKVTEKGKDVELRCDPISGHTALYWYRQSLGQGLEFLIYFQGNSAPDKSGLPSDRFSAERTGGSVSTLTIQRTQQEDSAVYLCASSSQGDQPQHFGDGTRLSIL.

This chain joins TRBV30 and TRBJ2-7, with D unclear. Germline V lookup: CDR1 GTSNPN, CDR2 SVGIG (reference sequence). V lost 2 bases and J 2 bases, leaving 10 bases between the germline ends. The CDR3 runs to 13 residues. CDR3 in amino acids: CAWSIQRPYEQYF. CDR3 bases: TGTGCCTGGAGTATACAGCGCCCCTACGAGCAGTACTTC.

The chain combines TRBV6-2 or TRBV6-3 with TRBJ2-1; D may be TRBD1 (6 bases). The V end was cut by 10 bases, the J end by 8 bases, with 21 bases between. The CDR3 has 14 amino acids. Germline values: CDR1 MNHEY, CDR2 SVGEGT. CDR3 in DNA: TGTGCCACTAAGACGCTAGAGCACAGGGATGAGCAGTTCTTC. It encodes CATKTLEHRDEQFF.

The gene calls are TRBV5-1 and TRBJ1-4, with a tentative D call TRBD1 (5 bases). Germline V gives CDR1 SGHRS, CDR2 YFSETQ. The CDR3 is 14 residues long. Trimming removed 4 bases at V and 4 bases at J, with 11 bases between. CDR3 in DNA: TGCGCCAGCAGCCCGGGCGGGGGTAATGAAAAACTGTTTTTT. Its translation: CASSPGGGNEKLFF.

V gene TRBV4-3 combines with J gene TRBJ2-3; TRBD2 is a possible D gene (5 bases). Trimming took off 1 base at V and 0 bases at J, with 8 bases between the two ends. The CDR3 is made up of 15 amino acids. The germline V gene has CDR1 LGHNA and CDR2 YSLEER. The CDR3 nucleotides are TGCGCCAGCAGCCAAGCCCCGGGGAGCACAGATACGCAGTATTTT. Protein sequence: CASSQAPGSTDTQYF.